Reported below is one TCR beta chain. The antigen is not known. This entry belongs to a study of type 1 and type 2 diabetes patients. The CDR3 contains 16 residues. Germline-derived CDR1 and CDR2 are MGHRA and YSYEKL. Trimming cost V 1 base and J 5 bases; bases outside gene matches: 8. The study's findings and limits: Type 2 diabetes and control samples shared highly correlated V and J usage, averaging approximately 0.97.

Genomic DNA was the PCR template. A primer set of 30 forward and 13 reverse primers amplified the CDR3. TCRdb independently ran MiXCR on the multiplex PCR reads; one entry per CDR3 protein. The data contain 280,000 or so distinct CDR3 sequences, 47% of them seen just once; the ten biggest clones take up roughly 13%. Peripheral blood, 9 to 10 milliliters per participant, was collected. This clonotype was obtained from a man aged 18-30 years with type 2 diabetes. The sequencing sample was made of peripheral blood mononuclear cells (PBMCs). This chain links TRBV4-1 with TRBJ1-5; 7 positions agree with TRBD1. The CDR3 is CASSQVRQGPYQPQHF. In nucleotides, the CDR3 is TGCGCCAGCAGCCAAGTTCGACAGGGCCCCTATCAGCCCCAGCATTTT.